These T cell receptor beta chains were read from a single sample in a study of chemoradiotherapy in HPV16-positive cancers. Using immunoSEQ multiplex PCR, the repertoire was profiled, and TCRdb retains in-frame clones only, with some absent. The table has some 19,000 clones, about 87% seen once. The sequencing here drew on blood, taken from a patient who underwent chemoradiotherapy. The receptors originated from a human donor with HPV-associated anogenital cancer. Each CDR3 is given with its conserved first and last residue.

TRBV4-2,15,CASSQYRGSSTEAFF
TRBV5-1,15,CASSSDSKRGEKLFF
TRBV7-2,16,CASRGWREGRTGELFF
TRBV11-3,14,CASSLLASNNEQFF
TRBV14,16,CASSQEWGGIGTEAFF
TRBV11-3,11,CASSLIHEQYF
TRBV7-2,13,CASSPKNSYEQYF
TRBV29-1,13,CSVLISGVDEQFF
TRBV6-5,14,CASSYGTGGNTIYF
TRBV29-1,11,CSVRRLETQYF
TRBV9,13,CASSGTGLTEAFF
TRBV6-4,15,CASSDGTRANTEAFF
TRBV5-8,11,CASSNQQPQHF
TRBV5-4,17,CASSVTSGGSRTDTQYF
TRBV20-1,11,CSAKLTDTQYF
TRBV27,17,CASSLYPGVGNTGELFF
TRBV9,16,CASSVDGRGYWDTIYF
TRBV21-1,14,CASGQGEFWYEQYF
TRBV14,15,CASSQGVRSWETQYF
TRBV6-5,13,CASSYVQAHTQYF
TRBV7-2,17,CASSSTGTGNSNQPQHF
TRBV29-1,12,CSGIDSNYGYTF
TRBV9,16,CASSAGGTGTGYGYTF
TRBV18,12,CASSPRDTEAFF
TRBV4-3,15,CASSQDWTYNSPLHF
TRBV7-9,18,CASSGVSGLAIYTGELFF
TRBV5-3,15,CARSLGLGFNEKLFF
TRBV7-9,15,CASSFGTGGLETQYF
TRBV5-1,18,CASSRIGQGASGANVLTF